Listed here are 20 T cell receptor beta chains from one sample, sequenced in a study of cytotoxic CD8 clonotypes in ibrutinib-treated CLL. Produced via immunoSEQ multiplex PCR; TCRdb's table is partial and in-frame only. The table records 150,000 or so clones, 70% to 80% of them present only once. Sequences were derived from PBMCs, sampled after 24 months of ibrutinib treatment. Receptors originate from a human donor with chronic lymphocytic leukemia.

This chain's CDR3 is CASSDSGGGGTDTQYF. The CDR3 DNA reads TGTGCCAGCAGTGACTCCGGCGGTGGGGGCACAGATACGCAGTATTTT. This rearrangement joins TRBV6-4 to TRBJ2-3; D remains unclear. The CDR3 is 16 amino acids. V was clipped by 0 bases and J by 1 base, with 11 bases between them. CDR1 is MRHNA, CDR2 SNTAGT, per germline.

The CDR3 DNA reads as TGTGCTAGTGGTTTTGGCGCAGGGGGGGACACTGAAGCTTTCTTT. It translates to CASGFGAGGDTEAFF. The chain is built from TRBV12-5 and TRBJ1-1; TRBD1 matches 7 bases. V was pared by 3 bases and J by 3 bases, with 7 bases of the junction left unmatched. The CDR3 length is 15 residues. Germline values: CDR1 LGHNT, CDR2 FRNRAP. The whole variable domain, filled in from reference TRBV12-5 and TRBJ1-1, reads DARVTQTPRHKVTEMGQEVTMRCQPILGHNTVFWYRQTMMQGLELLAYFRNRAPLDDSGMPKDRFSAEMPDATLATLKIQPSEPRDSAVYFCASGFGAGGDTEAFFGQGTRLTVV.

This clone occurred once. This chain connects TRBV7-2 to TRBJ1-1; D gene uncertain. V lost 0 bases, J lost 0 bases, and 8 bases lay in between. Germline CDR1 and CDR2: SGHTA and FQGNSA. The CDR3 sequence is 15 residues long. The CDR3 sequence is CASSLAPTMNTEAFF. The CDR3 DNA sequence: TGTGCCAGCAGCTTAGCGCCCACAATGAACACTGAAGCTTTCTTT.

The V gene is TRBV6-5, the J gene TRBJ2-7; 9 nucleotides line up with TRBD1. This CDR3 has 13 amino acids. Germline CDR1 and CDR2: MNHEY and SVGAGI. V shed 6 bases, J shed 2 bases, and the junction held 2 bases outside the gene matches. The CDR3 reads CASSRDRAYEQYF. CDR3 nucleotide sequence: TGTGCCAGCAGCCGGGACAGGGCCTACGAGCAGTACTTC.

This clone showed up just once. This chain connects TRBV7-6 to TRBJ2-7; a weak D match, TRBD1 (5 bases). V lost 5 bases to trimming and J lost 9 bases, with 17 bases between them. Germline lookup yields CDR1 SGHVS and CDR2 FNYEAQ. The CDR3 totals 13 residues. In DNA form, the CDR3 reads TGTGCCAGCAGCCGAACGCCCTACCAGGGGCAGTACTTC. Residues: CASSRTPYQGQYF.

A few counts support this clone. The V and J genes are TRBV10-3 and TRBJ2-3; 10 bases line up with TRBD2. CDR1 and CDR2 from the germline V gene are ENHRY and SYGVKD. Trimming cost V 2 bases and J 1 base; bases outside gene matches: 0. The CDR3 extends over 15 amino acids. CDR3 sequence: CAISETSGGTDTQYF. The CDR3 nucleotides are TGTGCCATCAGTGAGACTAGCGGGGGCACAGATACGCAGTATTTT.

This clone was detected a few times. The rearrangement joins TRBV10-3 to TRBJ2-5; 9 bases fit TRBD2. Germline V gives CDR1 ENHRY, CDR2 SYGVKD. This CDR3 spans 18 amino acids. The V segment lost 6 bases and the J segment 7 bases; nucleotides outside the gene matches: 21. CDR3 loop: CAIRRTGDSSGAPGTQYF. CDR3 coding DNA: TGTGCCATCAGGAGGACGGGAGACTCTAGCGGGGCCCCGGGGACCCAGTACTTC.

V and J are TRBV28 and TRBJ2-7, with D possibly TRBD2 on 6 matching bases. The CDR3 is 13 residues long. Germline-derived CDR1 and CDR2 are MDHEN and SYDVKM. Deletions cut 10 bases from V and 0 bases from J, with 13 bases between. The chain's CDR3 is CATLALSSYEQYF. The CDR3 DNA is TGTGCCACCCTAGCGCTGAGCTCCTACGAGCAGTACTTC.

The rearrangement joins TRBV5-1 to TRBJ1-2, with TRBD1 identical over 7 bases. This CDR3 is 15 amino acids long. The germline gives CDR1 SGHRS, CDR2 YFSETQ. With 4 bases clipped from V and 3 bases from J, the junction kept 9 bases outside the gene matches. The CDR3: CASSPTHRGHYGYTF. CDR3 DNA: TGCGCCAGCAGCCCCACGCACAGGGGCCACTATGGCTACACCTTC. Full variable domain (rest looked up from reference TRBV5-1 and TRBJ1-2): KAGVTQTPRYLIKTRGQQVTLSCSPISGHRSVSWYQQTPGQGLQFLFEYFSETQRNKGNFPGRFSGRQFSNSRSEMNVSTLELGDSALYLCASSPTHRGHYGYTFGSGTRLTVV.

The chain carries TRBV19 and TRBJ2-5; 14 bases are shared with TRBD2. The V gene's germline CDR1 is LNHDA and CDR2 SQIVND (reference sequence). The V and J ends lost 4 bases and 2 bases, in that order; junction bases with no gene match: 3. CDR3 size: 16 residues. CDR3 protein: CASSRRLAGGQETQYF. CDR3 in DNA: TGTGCCAGTAGTAGGCGACTAGCGGGGGGGCAAGAGACCCAGTACTTC.

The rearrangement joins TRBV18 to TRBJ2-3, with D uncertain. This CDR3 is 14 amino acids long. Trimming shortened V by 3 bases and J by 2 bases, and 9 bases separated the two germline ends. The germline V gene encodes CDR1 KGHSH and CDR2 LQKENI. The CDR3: CASSPLSPTDTQYF. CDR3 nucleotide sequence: TGTGCCAGCTCACCTCTTAGTCCCACAGATACGCAGTATTTT.

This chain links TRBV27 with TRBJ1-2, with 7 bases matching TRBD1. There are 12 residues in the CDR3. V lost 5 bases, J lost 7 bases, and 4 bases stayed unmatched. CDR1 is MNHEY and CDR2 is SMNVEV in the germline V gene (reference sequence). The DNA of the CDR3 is TGTGCCAGCAGTGCCGACAGGGCTGGCTACACCTTC. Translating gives CASSADRAGYTF.

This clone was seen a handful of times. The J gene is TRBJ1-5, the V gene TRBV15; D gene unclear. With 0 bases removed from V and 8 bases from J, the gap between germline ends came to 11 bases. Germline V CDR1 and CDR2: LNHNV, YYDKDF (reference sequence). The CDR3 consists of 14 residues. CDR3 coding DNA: TGTGCCACCAGCAGAGATGGTGGGGAAGAGCCCCAGCATTTT. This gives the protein CATSRDGGEEPQHF.

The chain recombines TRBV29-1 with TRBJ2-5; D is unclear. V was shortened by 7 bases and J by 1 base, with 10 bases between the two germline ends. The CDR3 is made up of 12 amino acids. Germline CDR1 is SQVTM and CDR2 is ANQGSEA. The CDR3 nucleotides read TGCAGCGCCCGTTTAGGCCAAGAGACCCAGTACTTC. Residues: CSARLGQETQYF.

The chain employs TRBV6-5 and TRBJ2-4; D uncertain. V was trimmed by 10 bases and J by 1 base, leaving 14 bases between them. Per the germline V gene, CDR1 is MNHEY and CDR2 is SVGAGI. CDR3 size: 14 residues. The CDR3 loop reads CATATPGAKNIQYF. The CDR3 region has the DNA TGTGCCACCGCGACCCCCGGGGCCAAAAACATTCAGTACTTC.

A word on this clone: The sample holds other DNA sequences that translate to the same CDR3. CDR3 nucleotides: TGTGCCAGCTCACCACCAGACTCCTACGAGCAGTACTTC. Translating it yields CASSPPDSYEQYF. The rearrangement joins TRBV18 to TRBJ2-7, with D unclear. The CDR3 totals 13 residues. The V gene lost 0 bases and the J gene lost 0 bases, with 3 bases spanning the gap. The germline CDR1 and CDR2 sequences are KGHSH and LQKENI.

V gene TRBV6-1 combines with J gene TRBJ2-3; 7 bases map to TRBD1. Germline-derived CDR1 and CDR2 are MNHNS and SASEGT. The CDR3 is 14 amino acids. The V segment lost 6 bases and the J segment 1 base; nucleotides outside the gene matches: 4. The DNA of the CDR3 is TGTGCCAGCAGAATGACAGGGCGCACAGATACGCAGTATTTT. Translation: CASRMTGRTDTQYF.

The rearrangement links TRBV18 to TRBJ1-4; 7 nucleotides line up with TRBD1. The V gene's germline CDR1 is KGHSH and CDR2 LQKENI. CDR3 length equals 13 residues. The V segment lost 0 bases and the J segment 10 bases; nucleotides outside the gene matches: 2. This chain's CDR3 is CASSPPNRGKLFF. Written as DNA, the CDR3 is TGTGCCAGCTCACCACCGAACAGGGGAAAACTGTTTTTT.

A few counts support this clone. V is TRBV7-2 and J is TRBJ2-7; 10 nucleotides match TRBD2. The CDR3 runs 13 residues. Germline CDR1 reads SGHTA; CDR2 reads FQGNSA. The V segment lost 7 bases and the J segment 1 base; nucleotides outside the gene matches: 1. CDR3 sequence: CASILAGSYEQYF. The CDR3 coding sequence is TGTGCCAGCATACTAGCGGGGTCCTACGAGCAGTACTTC.

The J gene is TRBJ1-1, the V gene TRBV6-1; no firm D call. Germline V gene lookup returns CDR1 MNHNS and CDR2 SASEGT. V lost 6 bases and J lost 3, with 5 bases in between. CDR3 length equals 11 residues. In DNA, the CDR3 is TGTGCCAGCAGGCACTACACTGAAGCTTTCTTT. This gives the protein CASRHYTEAFF.